This TCR beta chain was sequenced for a study of blood T cell repertoires in COVID-19 (dated by TCRdb to about 2020). Study-wide context: Samples from collaborators originated in the United States, Italy and Spain and spanned both the acute and convalescent phases of COVID-19. Sample metadata almost always included a de-identified subject ID, COVID-19 status, age in years and sex. Samples were obtained from the ongoing ImmuneRACE study (first 160 participants) and from over 1,000 subjects provided by 6 global collaborators. Where available, HLA class I and class II types were obtained from metadata supplied by the sample provider rather than from assay-based typing. The repertoires were made available in a free public database intended to serve as a resource for research on the immune response to SARS-CoV-2. The dataset comprised deeply sampled blood TCRbeta repertoires from subjects exposed to, actively infected with, or recovered from COVID-19. The material from the prospective study consisted of cDNA or gDNA derived from T cells, B-cell-depleted T cells, or PBMCs. Overall study outcomes, separate from this receptor: How much clinical and demographic metadata was included differed by source and by participant, and the metadata was provided uncurated.

Comments on this clone: What antigen it recognizes has not been identified. No much larger clone exists at a distance of one base, and base qualities are not known.

Each collaborating institution followed its own protocols to collect whole blood in K2EDTA tubes. For TCRbeta analysis, collaborator samples were shipped as frozen whole blood, as isolated PBMCs, or as DNA extracted from either sample type. Trimmed from V: 4 bases; trimmed from J: 1 base; junction bases lacking a gene match: 0. The CDR3 contains 14 residues, cysteine and phenylalanine counted. CDR3 DNA only is kept here, 42 bases in frame from base 1. The CDR1 and CDR2 encoded by the germline V gene are MRHNA and SNTAGT. TCRbeta CDR3 regions were amplified from genomic DNA using the immunoSEQ Assay, a bias-controlled multiplex PCR. The paper's processing steps were these. Within the assay, amplification of reference gene primers was used to estimate how many nucleated cells each sample contained. Sequence reads were collapsed and filtered to measure the absolute abundance of every unique TCRbeta CDR3 rearrangement. For each sample, productive Simpson clonality was calculated by taking the square root of Simpson's diversity index across productive rearrangements. TCRdb limited this immuneACCESS table to in-frame rearrangements with V and J called. A share of clones is missing; checked studies link under half to unresolved V genes, and the rest is unexplained. D and trimming were read from the DNA, whereas the V and J calls and clone size are those reported in that table. In all, the sample holds fewer than 90,000 clones, and roughly 75% of those were seen once. About 4% of the sample lies in the top ten.

The rearranged segments are TRBV6-4 and TRBJ2-3; 9 bases in between match TRBD2. Sequencing input: peripheral blood. The source is a woman aged 45 to 65 with acute or convalescent COVID-19. The CDR3 protein is CASSVAGGTDTQYF. In nucleotide form, the sequence is TGTGCCAGCAGTGTAGCGGGGGGCACAGATACGCAGTATTTT.